The rows below give T cell receptor beta chains drawn from one sample of a study of spatial heterogeneity in lung cancer. TCRdb called the 5' RACE reads again in MiXCR, with one record for every CDR3 protein. The data show 100,000 to 110,000 distinct CDR3 sequences, about 4.6% seen once. Sequenced material: lung tumor tissue, taken at surgery. These receptors all come from a male donor with early-stage non-small cell lung cancer. CDR3s include the opening cysteine and the closing phenylalanine or tryptophan. The D gene is left open where the match is weak. Expanded clones are given a class, and other clones once, few, many or no size at all.

abundance,j_gene,v_gene,d_gene,CDR3aa,CDR3nt
.,TRBJ2-4,TRBV12-3/TRBV12-4,.,CASSFFSAGNIQYF,TGTGCCAGCAGTTTTTTCTCGGCGGGAAACATTCAGTACTTC
many,TRBJ1-6,TRBV7-9,TRBD1,CASSHGTDNSPLHF,TGTGCCAGCAGCCACGGGACAGATAATTCACCCCTCCACTTT
many,TRBJ2-3,TRBV6-5,.,CASTPGETDTQYF,TGTGCCAGCACCCCGGGGGAGACAGATACGCAGTATTTT
many,TRBJ2-1,TRBV2,.,CASGVSTHDLSYNEQFF,TGTGCCAGCGGGGTTTCGACGCACGACCTGTCCTACAATGAGCAGTTCTTC
many,TRBJ2-3,TRBV6-1,TRBD2,CASKLAGAGGDTQYF,TGTGCCAGCAAATTAGCGGGGGCGGGTGGAGATACGCAGTATTTT
many,TRBJ2-3,TRBV28,TRBD1,CASSRTGVMADTQYF,TGTGCCAGCAGCCGGACAGGGGTTATGGCAGATACGCAGTATTTT
many,TRBJ2-7,TRBV6-5,.,CASRSLGGASYEQYF,TGTGCCAGCAGGTCCCTAGGAGGAGCCTCCTACGAGCAGTACTTC
few,TRBJ2-2,TRBV6-5,.,CATGRGNTGELFF,TGTGCCACCGGGCGGGGGAACACCGGGGAGCTGTTTTTT
many,TRBJ2-7,TRBV29-1,TRBD1,CSARQGLRGEQYF,TGCAGCGCCCGACAGGGGTTGAGGGGCGAGCAGTACTTC
many,TRBJ2-1,TRBV20-1,TRBD2,CSARSPGLAGGPTSLSYNEQFF,TGCAGTGCTAGATCCCCGGGACTAGCGGGAGGGCCCACCAGTTTATCCTACAATGAGCAGTTCTTC
many,TRBJ1-6,TRBV3-1,.,CASSQDSGSSRTMNSPLHF,TGTGCCAGCAGCCAAGATTCCGGTTCTTCAAGGACTATGAATTCACCCCTCCACTTT
many,TRBJ2-3,TRBV6-1,TRBD2,CASSEALAGGPNTQYF,TGTGCCAGCAGTGAAGCGCTGGCGGGAGGGCCTAATACGCAGTATTTT
many,TRBJ2-1,TRBV6-2/TRBV6-3,TRBD1,CASRATGTGTYNEQFF,TGTGCCAGCAGAGCAACCGGGACAGGGACCTACAATGAGCAGTTCTTC
many,TRBJ1-2,TRBV29-1,.,CSGMTASGGYTF,TGCAGCGGTATGACAGCATCTGGTGGCTACACCTTC
many,TRBJ2-1,TRBV7-2,TRBD2,CASSRFARGGSSYNEQFF,TGTGCCAGCAGCCGCTTCGCCCGTGGCGGGAGCTCCTACAATGAGCAGTTCTTC
many,TRBJ1-3,TRBV4-1,.,CASSQVGRDHGNTIYF,TGCGCCAGCAGCCAAGTCGGCAGGGATCACGGAAACACCATATATTTT
many,TRBJ2-6,TRBV6-6,.,CASSYGFGAGANVLTF,TGTGCCAGCAGTTACGGCTTTGGGGCTGGGGCCAACGTCCTGACTTTC
.,TRBJ2-7,TRBV7-9,TRBD2,CASSPPLAGAGYEQYF,TGTGCCAGCAGCCCCCCTTTAGCGGGAGCTGGCTACGAGCAGTACTTC
many,TRBJ1-1,TRBV9,.,CASSVALGTEAFF,TGTGCCAGCAGCGTAGCTTTAGGGACTGAAGCTTTCTTT
few,TRBJ1-4,TRBV5-1,.,CASSRLGTDEKLFF,TGCGCCAGCAGCCGACTGGGGACGGACGAAAAACTGTTTTTT
many,TRBJ1-1,TRBV6-6,TRBD1,CASRLLQGRGTEAFF,TGTGCCAGCAGACTATTACAGGGGAGAGGCACTGAAGCTTTCTTT
few,TRBJ2-2,TRBV5-1,.,CASSPRVTGELFF,TGCGCCAGCAGCCCTCGGGTTACCGGGGAGCTGTTTTTT
many,TRBJ2-2,TRBV5-1,.,CASSRERNTGELFF,TGCGCCAGCAGCCGGGAAAGGAACACCGGGGAGCTGTTTTTT
many,TRBJ2-2,TRBV12-3/TRBV12-4,TRBD2,CASRGTSVPGELFF,TGTGCCAGCAGAGGGACTAGCGTCCCCGGGGAGCTGTTTTTT
many,TRBJ2-1,TRBV27,.,CASSAGSGTLYNEQFF,TGTGCCAGCAGTGCGGGCTCCGGGACATTATACAATGAGCAGTTCTTC
.,TRBJ1-2,TRBV6-6,.,CASSSGQLYGYTF,TGTGCCAGCAGCTCCGGACAGCTCTATGGCTACACCTTC
many,TRBJ2-7,TRBV20-1,TRBD1,CSALPGQLSYEQYF,TGCAGTGCCCTGCCGGGACAGCTCTCCTACGAGCAGTACTTC
.,TRBJ2-7,TRBV4-1,TRBD2,CASSQTSGTSYEQYF,TGCGCCAGCAGTCAGACTAGCGGGACCTCCTACGAGCAGTACTTC
many,TRBJ1-5,TRBV20-1,TRBD1,CSARTGESQPQHF,TGCAGTGCTAGGACAGGGGAAAGTCAGCCCCAGCATTTT
many,TRBJ2-3,TRBV30,.,CAWSETSTDTQYF,TGTGCCTGGAGCGAGACTAGCACAGATACGCAGTATTTT
many,TRBJ1-5,TRBV15,TRBD1,CATRGTGSLNQPQHF,TGTGCCACCAGGGGGACAGGTTCCCTCAATCAGCCCCAGCATTTT
many,TRBJ1-1,TRBV10-2,.,CASSPGHPMNTEAFF,TGCGCCAGCAGTCCGGGACACCCCATGAACACTGAAGCTTTCTTT
many,TRBJ2-3,TRBV28,TRBD2,CASSHQGLGEDTQYF,TGTGCCAGCAGCCACCAGGGACTAGGGGAAGATACGCAGTATTTT
many,TRBJ2-7,TRBV27,TRBD1,CASSPQGVPGYEQYF,TGTGCCAGCAGTCCCCAGGGGGTCCCGGGCTACGAGCAGTACTTC
many,TRBJ2-5,TRBV20-1,.,CSASGLQETQYF,TGCAGTGCTAGTGGACTGCAAGAGACCCAGTACTTC
many,TRBJ1-1,TRBV20-1,.,CSAAFTEAFF,TGCAGTGCCGCGTTCACTGAAGCTTTCTTT
many,TRBJ1-2,TRBV4-1,TRBD1,CASSQEDRAYFYGYTF,TGCGCCAGCAGCCAGGAAGACAGGGCGTATTTCTATGGCTACACCTTC
many,TRBJ2-2,TRBV5-1,.,CASSTTTSSVGELFF,TGCGCCAGCAGCACAACTACTAGTTCAGTCGGGGAGCTGTTTTTT
.,TRBJ1-2,TRBV2,.,CASSEARGLTF,TGTGCCAGCAGTGAAGCGCGGGGGCTCACCTTC
many,TRBJ1-6,TRBV6-6,.,CASSYYDSGVDSPLHF,TGTGCCAGCAGTTACTACGACTCTGGGGTAGATTCACCCCTCCACTTT
.,TRBJ2-7,TRBV30,.,CAWSPLGERREQYF,TGTGCCTGGAGTCCCCTTGGTGAGCGGCGCGAGCAGTACTTC
many,TRBJ1-1,TRBV11-2,TRBD1,CATNREGGGTEAFF,TGTGCCACCAACCGAGAAGGGGGCGGCACTGAAGCTTTCTTT
many,TRBJ1-5,TRBV28,.,CASSSGQPQHF,TGTGCCAGCAGTTCGGGTCAGCCCCAGCATTTT
many,TRBJ2-7,TRBV6-2/TRBV6-3,TRBD2,CASSSGPSGYEQYF,TGTGCCAGCAGTTCGGGCCCTAGCGGGTACGAGCAGTACTTC
.,TRBJ1-6,TRBV30,.,CAWSVREVSSYNSPLHF,TGTGCCTGGAGTGTGCGGGAAGTCAGCTCCTATAATTCACCCCTCCACTTT
many,TRBJ2-7,TRBV5-1,TRBD2,CASSLASGFSYEQYF,TGCGCCAGCAGCTTGGCTAGCGGGTTCTCCTACGAGCAGTACTTC
few,TRBJ1-5,TRBV6-1,.,CASRDTFNQPQHF,TGTGCCTCCCGGGACACCTTCAATCAGCCCCAGCATTTT